Sequencing of this T cell receptor (beta chain) was carried out in a study of cytomegalovirus exposure and HLA in healthy donors. Regarding the study as a whole: According to an earlier analysis, most TCR beta V segments yielded productive rearrangements about 90% or about 30% of the time. Excluded: some indistinguishable V segments such as TRBV6-2 and TRBV6-3. Researchers had no immune exposure information except CMV serostatus available. In a later analysis, TCR beta V- and J-gene trimming showed a link to a missense DCLRE1C variant.

A multiplex PCR was run with 60 Vbeta primers and 13 Jbeta primers. Only in-frame clones appear in the TCRdb table, and some are missing; sequencing was by immunoSEQ multiplex PCR. The repertoire holds over 150,000 clones, with 75% to 90% as singletons. Comment on this clone: What it binds is not known.

The CDR3 extends over 15 amino acids. The V gene's germline CDR1 is LGHNA and CDR2 YNFKEQ. V was shortened by 0 bases and J by 2 bases, with 10 bases between the two germline ends. The TCR was taken from a human donor in good health. This chain links TRBV4-2 with TRBJ1-1; D gene ambiguous. Sequencing input: PBMCs. The CDR3 sequence: CASSQDLERNTEAFF. The CDR3 DNA reads as TGTGCCAGCAGCCAAGATTTGGAGAGAAACACTGAAGCTTTCTTT.